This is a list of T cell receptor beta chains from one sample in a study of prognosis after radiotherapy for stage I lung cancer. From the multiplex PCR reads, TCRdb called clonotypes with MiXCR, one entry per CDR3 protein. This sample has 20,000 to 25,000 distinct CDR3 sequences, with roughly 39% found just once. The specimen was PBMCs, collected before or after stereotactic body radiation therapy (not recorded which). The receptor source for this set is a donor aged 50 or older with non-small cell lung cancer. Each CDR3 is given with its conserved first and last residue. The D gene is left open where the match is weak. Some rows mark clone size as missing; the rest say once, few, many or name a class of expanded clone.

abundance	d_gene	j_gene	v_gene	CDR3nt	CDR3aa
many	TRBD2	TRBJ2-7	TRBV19	TGTGCCAGTAGCCGGACTAGCGGGTTCTCGGGCGAGCAGTACTTC	CASSRTSGFSGEQYF
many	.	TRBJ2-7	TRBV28	TGTGCCAGCAGTTTCCCCTGGACTAAGTCGGAGCAGTACTTC	CASSFPWTKSEQYF
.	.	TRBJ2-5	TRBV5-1	TGCGCCAGCAGCTTGTTGGGAAAGGGGGATGGAGAGACCCAGTACTTC	CASSLLGKGDGETQYF
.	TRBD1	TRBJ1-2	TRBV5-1	TGCGCCAGCAGTGGCGGACAGGGGGAGATTAGGGGCTACACCTTC	CASSGGQGEIRGYTF
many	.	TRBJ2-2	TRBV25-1	TGTGTCAGCAGTGCGATTGCCGGGGAGCTGTTTTTT	CVSSAIAGELFF
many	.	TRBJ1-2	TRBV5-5	TGTGCCAGCAGCTTGCTCGGCGGCTATGGCTACACCTTC	CASSLLGGYGYTF
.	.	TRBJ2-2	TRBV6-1	TGTGCCAGCACCGAAATCGGGGGCTGTAACACCTGGGAGCTGTTTTTT	CASTEIGGCNTWELFF
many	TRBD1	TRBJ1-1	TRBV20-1	TGCAGTGCTAGAGACCACAGGGGGCGAGACACTGAAGCTTTCTTT	CSARDHRGRDTEAFF
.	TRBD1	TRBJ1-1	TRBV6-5	TGTGCCAGCAGATACAGGGGTGTCACTGAAGCTTTCTTT	CASRYRGVTEAFF
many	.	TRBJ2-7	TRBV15	TGTGCCACCAGCAGAGAGGCTCCTAGCGCCGCCTACGAGCAGTACTTC	CATSREAPSAAYEQYF
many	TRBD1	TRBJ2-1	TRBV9	TGTGCCAGCAGCCCGTTGGACAGGCGGAACAATGAGCAGTTCTTC	CASSPLDRRNNEQFF
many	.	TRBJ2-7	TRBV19	TGTGCCAGTAGCCTCCGGGACGGTTCCTACGAGCAGTACTTC	CASSLRDGSYEQYF
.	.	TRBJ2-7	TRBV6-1	TGTGCCAGCATTGAAACCCAGGTGTTCGAGCAGTACTTC	CASIETQVFEQYF
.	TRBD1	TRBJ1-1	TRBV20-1	TGCAGTGCTGGTGGACAGGCGAACACTGAAGCTTTCTTT	CSAGGQANTEAFF
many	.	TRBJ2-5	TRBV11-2	TGTGCCAGCAGCTCTCGGGGATACTGGAGCGAGACCCAGTACTTC	CASSSRGYWSETQYF
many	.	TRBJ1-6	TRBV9	TGTGCCAGCAGCGTAGAGGCAGCGTATAATTCACCCCTCCACTTT	CASSVEAAYNSPLHF
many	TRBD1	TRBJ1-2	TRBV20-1	TGCAGTGCTCCCGAGGGGGACAGGGTATATGGCTACACCTTC	CSAPEGDRVYGYTF
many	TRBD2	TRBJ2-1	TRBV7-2	TGTGCCAGCAGCTCACCGGGACTAGCGGGAGAGGGTGAGCAGTTCTTC	CASSSPGLAGEGEQFF
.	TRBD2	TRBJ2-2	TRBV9	TGTGCCAGCAGCACCAGCGGGAGGAGGGACACCGGGGAGCTGTTTTTT	CASSTSGRRDTGELFF
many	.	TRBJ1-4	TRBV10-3	TGTGCCATCAGTGAGGGACTGGAAAAACTGTTTTTT	CAISEGLEKLFF
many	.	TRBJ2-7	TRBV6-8	TGTGCCAGCAGCTCTTGTGGTTTAGGGGGTTCCTACGAGCAGTACTTC	CASSSCGLGGSYEQYF
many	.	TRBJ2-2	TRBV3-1	TGTGCCAGCAGCCAAATGAGGGTTAACGGGGAGCTGTTTTTT	CASSQMRVNGELFF
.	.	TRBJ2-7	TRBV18	TGTGCCAGCTCACCATCTCGGCAGTACTTC	CASSPSRQYF
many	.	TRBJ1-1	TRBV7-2	TGTGCCAGCAGCTCCCGGAAAAATGAAGCTTTCTTT	CASSSRKNEAFF
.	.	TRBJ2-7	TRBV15	TGTGCCACCAGCAGAGCGTACAGTCCCTCCTACGAGCAGTACTTC	CATSRAYSPSYEQYF
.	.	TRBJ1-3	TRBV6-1	TGTGCCAGCAAGGTTCCCTCTGGAAACACCATATATTTT	CASKVPSGNTIYF
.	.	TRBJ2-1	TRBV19	TGTGCCAGTAGTTACCTTATTGAGCAGTTCTTC	CASSYLIEQFF
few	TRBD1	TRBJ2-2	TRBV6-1	TGTGCCAGCAGGGGACAGGGGGCCGTCGGGGAGCTGTTTTTT	CASRGQGAVGELFF
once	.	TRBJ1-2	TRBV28	TGTGCCAGCAGTTTTGGCGGGGGGTCTAGGTATGGCTACACCTTC	CASSFGGGSRYGYTF
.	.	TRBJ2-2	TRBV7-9	TGTGCCAGCATTAACCAAGCAGGGACCGGGGAGCTGTTTTTT	CASINQAGTGELFF
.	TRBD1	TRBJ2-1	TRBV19	TGTGCCAGTAGAGTGGTGGGACAGGCCTACAATGAGCAGTTCTTC	CASRVVGQAYNEQFF
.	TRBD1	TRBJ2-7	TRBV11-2	TGTGCCAGCAGCGGAGGGGTACAGGGGGCATCCTACGAGCAGTACTTC	CASSGGVQGASYEQYF
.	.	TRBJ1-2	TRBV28	TGTGCCAGCAGTCGTACAGGGGGCTACACCTTC	CASSRTGGYTF
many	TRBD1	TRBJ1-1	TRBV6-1	TGTGCCACCCTCTCCAGGGGGCTCGGTGAAGCTTTCTTT	CATLSRGLGEAFF
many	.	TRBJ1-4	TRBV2	TGTGCCAGCAGTGAAAGTTCAGCCAAACTGTTTTTT	CASSESSAKLFF
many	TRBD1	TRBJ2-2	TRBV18	TGTGCCAGCTCAACGACAGGGGGGAACGGGGAGCTGTTTTTT	CASSTTGGNGELFF
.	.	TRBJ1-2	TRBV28	TGTGCCAGCAGTCCTATCAGGGGAAGCTATGGCTACACCTTC	CASSPIRGSYGYTF
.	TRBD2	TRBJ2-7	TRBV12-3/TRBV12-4	TGTGCCAGCAGTTTCTCTGGACTAGCGGGAGGCGAGCAGTACTTC	CASSFSGLAGGEQYF
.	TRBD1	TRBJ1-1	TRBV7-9	TGTGCCAGCAGACTTGGGACAGGGGGGGACACTGAAGCTTTCTTT	CASRLGTGGDTEAFF
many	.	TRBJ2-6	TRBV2	TGTGCCAGCAATCGGGGAGGCGCGTCTGGGGCCAACGTCCTGACTTTC	CASNRGGASGANVLTF
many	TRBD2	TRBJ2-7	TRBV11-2	TGTGCCAGCAGCTTCATACTAGCGGACGGTGGGGGGCAGTACTTC	CASSFILADGGGQYF
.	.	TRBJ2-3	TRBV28	TGTGCCAGCAGTGACTCGACAGGAGGCACAGATACGCAGTATTTT	CASSDSTGGTDTQYF
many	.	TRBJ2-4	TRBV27	TGTGCCAGCAGTTTCGGTGCTGCGGACATTCAGTACTTC	CASSFGAADIQYF
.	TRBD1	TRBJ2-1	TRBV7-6	TGTGCCAGCATCTTAGCTACAGGGGACGTGCAGTTTTTC	CASILATGDVQFF
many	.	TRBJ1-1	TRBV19	TGTGCCAGTAGTATACCACGGGGAATGAACACTGAAGCTTTCTTT	CASSIPRGMNTEAFF
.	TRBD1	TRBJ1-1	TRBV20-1	TGCAGTTCTAGATCACCCCCGGGACAGGGGGGGACTGAAGCTTTCTTT	CSSRSPPGQGGTEAFF
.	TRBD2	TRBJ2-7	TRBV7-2	TGTGCCAGCAGCTTAGAGGCGGGGGGGCCCGGCGAGCAGTACTTC	CASSLEAGGPGEQYF
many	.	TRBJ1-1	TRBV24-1	TGTGCCACCAGTGACCCCACCCGCGGAGCTTTCTTT	CATSDPTRGAFF
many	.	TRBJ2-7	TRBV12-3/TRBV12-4	TGTGCCAGCAGGAAACAGGGTATCTACGAGCAGTACTTC	CASRKQGIYEQYF
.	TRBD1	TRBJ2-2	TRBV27	TGTGCCAGCAGTTTCCAGGGGGCGGGAACCGGGGAGCTGTTTTTT	CASSFQGAGTGELFF
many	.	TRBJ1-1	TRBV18	TGTGCCAGCTCATCCGTGAACACTGAAGCTTTCTTT	CASSSVNTEAFF
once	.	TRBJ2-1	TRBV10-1	TGCGCCAGCAGTTTGTCGGGAGAAGGCAATGAGCAGTTCTTC	CASSLSGEGNEQFF
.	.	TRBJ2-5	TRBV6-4	TGTGCCAGCAATGGAGGGGGGGAAGAGACCCATTACTTC	CASNGGGEETHYF
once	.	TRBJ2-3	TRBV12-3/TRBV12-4	TGTGCCAGCATCCACTCTTGGGGAGAGACAGATACGCAGTATTTT	CASIHSWGETDTQYF
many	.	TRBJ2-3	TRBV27	TGTGCCAGCAGTCTAGGAGGGGGGGTATTCCTCACAGATACGCAGTATTTT	CASSLGGGVFLTDTQYF